Here is one T cell receptor beta chain with its context. Antigen specificity is unknown. Germline V gene data show CDR1 as LGHNA and CDR2 as YNFKEQ. The CDR3 length is 15 residues. The J segment lost 5 bases and the V segment lost 0 bases, leaving 4 bases of the junction unmatched. This specimen comes from a study of tumor-infiltrating lymphocytes in localized non-small cell lung cancer. Produced via immunoSEQ multiplex PCR; TCRdb's table is partial and in-frame only. The table has roughly 30,000 clones, approximately 85% seen once; the top ten hold around 2.1%. Overall study findings and caveats: Tumor T-cell fraction was not associated with recurrence-free survival.

The receptor's source is a human donor with non-small cell lung cancer. Sequencing was done on a sample of lung tumor tissue. This chain connects TRBV4-2 to TRBJ2-5, with 9 bases lining up with TRBD1. The CDR3: CASSQDPGQGETQYF. CDR3 bases: TGTGCCAGCAGCCAAGATCCCGGACAGGGGGAGACCCAGTACTTC.